The 18 T cell receptor beta chains given below trace back to one sample, sequenced in a study of cytomegalovirus exposure and HLA in healthy donors. This PCR relied on a set of 60 Vbeta primers and 13 Jbeta primers. Assay: immunoSEQ multiplex PCR; the TCRdb copy retains only in-frame clones and omits some. The sample yields about 190,000 clones, just under 75% seen once. Specimen: PBMCs. All receptors come from a woman aged 25-40 years in good health and CMV-seropositive.

This sequence joins TRBV7-9 and TRBJ1-3; no clear D. This CDR3 has 15 residues. Germline lookup yields CDR1 SEHNR and CDR2 FQNEAQ (reference sequence). Trimming left V 0 bases short and J 1 base short, with 7 bases between. CDR3 DNA sequence: TGTGCCAGCAGCTTAGCCGGTTCTTCTGGAAACACCATATATTTT. This codes for CASSLAGSSGNTIYF.

This clone was observed a few times. Possible read error: a much larger clone is one base away. The V gene is TRBV6-6, the J gene TRBJ1-5, with a possible D match to TRBD1 (5 bases). The CDR3 sequence is 14 residues long. CDR1 and CDR2 (germline): MNHNY, SVGAGI (reference sequence). Deletions cut 7 bases from V and 0 bases from J, with 10 bases between. CDR3 in DNA: TGTGCCAGCAAGACAGTACATAGCAATCAGCCCCAGCATTTT. This sequence encodes CASKTVHSNQPQHF.

The chain recombines TRBV28 with TRBJ1-5; TRBD1 aligns across 9 bases. Looked up from germline, CDR1 is MDHEN and CDR2 is SYDVKM. This CDR3 region has 14 residues. Germline trimming cut 8 bases from V and 4 bases from J; bases unmatched to any gene: 6. As DNA, the CDR3 is TGTGCCAGCGGACAGGGGATGCAGAATCAGCCCCAGCATTTT. Residues: CASGQGMQNQPQHF.

This clone was counted once. V is TRBV28 and J is TRBJ2-7, with a possible D match to TRBD2 (6 bases). Deletions cut 5 bases from V and 5 bases from J, with 19 bases between. This CDR3 region has 15 residues. CDR1 MDHEN and CDR2 SYDVKM come from the germline V gene. CDR3 sequence reads: CASSPTGTFFHEQYF. The CDR3 DNA is TGTGCCAGCAGTCCAACCGGGACTTTTTTCCACGAGCAGTACTTC.

J is TRBJ2-1 and V is TRBV7-2; 12 nucleotides agree with TRBD2. Germline V lookup: CDR1 SGHTA, CDR2 FQGNSA. This CDR3 region has 18 residues. The V gene end was trimmed by 5 bases and the J gene end by 2 bases; junction bases not matched to a gene: 10. Here the CDR3 reads CASSPSGLAGGAYNEQFF. CDR3 sequence (DNA): TGTGCCAGCAGCCCCAGCGGGCTAGCGGGAGGGGCCTACAATGAGCAGTTCTTC.

The chain joins TRBV18 to TRBJ1-1; tentative D call: TRBD1 (6 bases). The V gene's germline CDR1 is KGHSH and CDR2 LQKENI. Trimming took off 2 bases at V and 1 base at J, with 8 bases between the two ends. This CDR3 is built from 14 residues. CDR3 sequence (DNA): TGTGCCAGCTCACCAGGGGGCTCGAACACTGAAGCTTTCTTT. Translation: CASSPGGSNTEAFF.

The chain has TRBV6-5 and TRBJ2-5; the D gene is possibly TRBD2 (5 bases). The end of the DNA fits TRBJ2-7 better, so the J call may be wrong. CDR3 size: 15 residues. Germline values: CDR1 MNHEY, CDR2 SVGAGI. CDR3 nucleotide sequence: TGTGCCAGCAGTTACCCCTCCTCCGGGAACCACGAGCAGTACTTC. It yields the protein CASSYPSSGNHEQYF.

The chain is built from TRBV28 and TRBJ2-2, with 7 bases identical to TRBD2. Germline lookup yields CDR1 MDHEN and CDR2 SYDVKM. CDR3 length: 15 amino acids. The V and J ends lost 8 bases and 3 bases, in that order; junction bases with no gene match: 9. For the CDR3, the DNA is TGTGCCAGCTTACGGCCGGGAGGTCACACCGGGGAGCTGTTTTTT. This gives the protein CASLRPGGHTGELFF. The full variable domain, completed using reference TRBV28 and TRBJ2-2, is DVKVTQSSRYLVKRTGEKVFLECVQDMDHENMFWYRQDPGLGLRLIYFSYDVKMKEKGDIPEGYSVSREKKERFSLILESASTNQTSMYLCASLRPGGHTGELFFGEGSRLTVL.

The V call is TRBV25-1, the J call TRBJ2-1; 11 nucleotides line up with TRBD1. The germline CDR1 and CDR2 sequences are MGHDK and SYGVNS. This CDR3 comprises 15 residues. The V segment lost 10 bases and the J segment 1 base; nucleotides outside the gene matches: 6. For the CDR3, the DNA is TGTGCCACGCGGGACAGGGGGTCTTCCTACAATGAGCAGTTCTTC. It yields the protein CATRDRGSSYNEQFF.

The rearrangement links TRBV25-1 to TRBJ1-2; D possibly corresponds to TRBD1 (5 bases). The CDR3 runs 14 residues. Trimming pared 7 bases from V and 7 bases from J, leaving 19 bases between. Per germline, CDR1 MGHDK and CDR2 SYGVNS. The CDR3 sequence: CASIKRGTTTGYTF. CDR3 bases: TGTGCCAGCATAAAAAGGGGAACTACTACTGGCTACACCTTC.

The rearrangement links TRBV5-1 to TRBJ1-1, with D hard to call. Trimming shortened V by 0 bases and J by 3 bases, and 12 bases separated the two germline ends. CDR3 length: 15 amino acids. From germline, CDR1 is SGHRS and CDR2 YFSETQ. The CDR3 reads CASSLDRGRDTEAFF. The CDR3 nucleotides are TGCGCCAGCAGCTTGGACCGGGGAAGGGACACTGAAGCTTTCTTT.

This clone was observed a handful of times. J is TRBJ2-2 and V is TRBV14; 12 nucleotides align to TRBD2. This CDR3 region has 20 residues. V lost 2 bases to trimming and J lost 1 base; unmatched junction nucleotides: 11. Germline-derived CDR1 and CDR2 are SGHDN and FVKESK. The CDR3 coding sequence is TGTGCCAGCAGCCAATTGCCTGTTAGGACTAGCGGGAAGAACACCGGGGAGCTGTTTTTT. Encoded protein: CASSQLPVRTSGKNTGELFF. Combining the CDR3 with reference TRBV14 and TRBJ2-2 gives the whole variable domain EAGVTQFPSHSVIEKGQTVTLRCDPISGHDNLYWYRRVMGKEIKFLLHFVKESKQDESGMPNNRFLAERTGGTYSTLKVQPAELEDSGVYFCASSQLPVRTSGKNTGELFFGEGSRLTVL.

The chain is built from TRBV14 and TRBJ2-1; TRBD2 matches at 9 bases. The length of the CDR3 is 18 residues. Germline CDR1 is SGHDN and CDR2 is FVKESK. V lost 0 bases to trimming and J lost 3 bases; unmatched junction nucleotides: 9. The DNA of the CDR3 is TGTGCCAGCAGCCAAGATGTATCTCTAGCGGGAAACTACAATGAGCAGTTCTTC. Translating it yields CASSQDVSLAGNYNEQFF.

The J gene is TRBJ1-4, the V gene TRBV27; D is uncertain. The germline V gene has CDR1 MNHEY and CDR2 SMNVEV (reference sequence). Trimming shortened V by 5 bases and J by 7 bases, and 14 bases separated the two germline ends. The CDR3 sequence is 14 residues long. The CDR3 sequence is CASSPVPEGEKLFF. The CDR3 region has the DNA TGTGCCAGCAGTCCGGTCCCGGAGGGTGAAAAACTGTTTTTT.

This clone appeared once. The rearrangement joins TRBV10-3 to TRBJ2-3; D perhaps matches TRBD1 (6 bases). The CDR3 consists of 15 residues. The V end was cut by 2 bases, the J end by 4 bases, with 13 bases between. The germline V gene encodes CDR1 ENHRY and CDR2 SYGVKD. The CDR3 coding sequence is TGTGCCATCAGTGAGACCGGCAGGGGACCAGATACGCAGTATTTT. As protein: CAISETGRGPDTQYF.

This clone was seen more than once but under ten times. The rearrangement joins TRBV7-2 to TRBJ1-5, with D hard to call. The length of the CDR3 is 14 residues. Per the germline V gene, CDR1 is SGHTA and CDR2 is FQGNSA. Trimming left V 1 base short and J 7 bases short, with 11 bases between. CDR3 protein: CASSLVRVPQPQHF. CDR3 nucleotides: TGTGCCAGCAGCTTAGTGAGGGTCCCCCAGCCCCAGCATTTT.

This chain uses TRBV11-2 with TRBJ2-1; a possible D gene is TRBD2 (6 bases). The V and J ends lost 5 bases and 7 bases respectively, with 9 bases between them. CDR1 and CDR2 from the germline V gene are SGHAT and FQNNGV. The CDR3 runs 12 residues. The CDR3 region is CASSRAGNEQFF. CDR3 DNA sequence: TGTGCCAGCAGCCGTGCGGGGAATGAGCAGTTCTTC.

The CDR3 sequence: CASSLGWQLTYNEQFF. The CDR3 nucleotides are TGCGCCAGCAGCTTGGGCTGGCAACTAACCTACAATGAGCAGTTCTTC. The chain links TRBV5-1 to TRBJ2-1; D is unclear. Trimming removed 0 bases at V and 2 bases at J, with 12 bases between. CDR3 length: 16 amino acids. Per the germline V gene, CDR1 is SGHRS and CDR2 is YFSETQ.